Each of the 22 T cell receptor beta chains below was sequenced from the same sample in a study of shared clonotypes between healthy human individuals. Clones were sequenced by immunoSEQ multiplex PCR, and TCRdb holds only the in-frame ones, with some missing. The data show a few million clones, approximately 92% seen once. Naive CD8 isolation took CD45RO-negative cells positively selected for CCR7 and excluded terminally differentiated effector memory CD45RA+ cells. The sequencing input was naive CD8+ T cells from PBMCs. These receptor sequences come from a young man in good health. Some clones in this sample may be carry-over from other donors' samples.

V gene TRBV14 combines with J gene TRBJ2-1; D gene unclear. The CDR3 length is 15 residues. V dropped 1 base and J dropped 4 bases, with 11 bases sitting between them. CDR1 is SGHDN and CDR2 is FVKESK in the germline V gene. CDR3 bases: TGTGCCAGCAGCCAAGGGATCCTCGCATACAATGAGCAGTTCTTC. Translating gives CASSQGILAYNEQFF.

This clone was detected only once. CDR3 in amino acids: CASGLDLSYNEQFF. The CDR3 DNA is TGTGCCAGCGGACTAGACCTCTCCTACAATGAGCAGTTCTTC. The chain combines TRBV27 with TRBJ2-1; 7 nucleotides align to TRBD2. V shed 8 bases, J shed 0 bases, and the junction held 4 bases outside the gene matches. Germline CDR1 reads MNHEY; CDR2 reads SMNVEV (reference sequence). This CDR3 comprises 14 residues.

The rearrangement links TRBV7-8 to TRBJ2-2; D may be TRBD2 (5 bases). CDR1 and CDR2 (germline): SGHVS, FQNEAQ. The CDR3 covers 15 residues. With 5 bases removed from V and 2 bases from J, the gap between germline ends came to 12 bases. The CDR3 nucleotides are TGTGCCAGCAGCACCGAGGGCCCAAACACCGGGGAGCTGTTTTTT. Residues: CASSTEGPNTGELFF. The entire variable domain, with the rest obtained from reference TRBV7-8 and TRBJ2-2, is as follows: GAGVSQSPRYKVAKRGQDVALRCDPISGHVSLFWYQQALGQGPEFLTYFQNEAQLDKSGLPSDRFFAERPEGSVSTLKIQRTQQEDSAVYLCASSTEGPNTGELFFGEGSRLTVL.

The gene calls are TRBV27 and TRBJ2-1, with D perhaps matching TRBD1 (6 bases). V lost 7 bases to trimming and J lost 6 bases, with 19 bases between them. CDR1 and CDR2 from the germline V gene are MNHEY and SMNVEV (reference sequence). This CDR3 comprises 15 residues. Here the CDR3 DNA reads TGTGCCAGCACGGGGCAGAGACAGGTCCGCAATGAGCAGTTCTTC. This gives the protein CASTGQRQVRNEQFF.

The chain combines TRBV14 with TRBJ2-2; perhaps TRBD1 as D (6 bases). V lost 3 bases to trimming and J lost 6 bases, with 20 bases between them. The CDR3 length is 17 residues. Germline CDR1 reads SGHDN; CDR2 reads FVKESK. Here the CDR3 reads CASSQEHQGWYPGELFF. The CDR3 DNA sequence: TGTGCCAGCAGCCAGGAACATCAGGGGTGGTACCCCGGGGAGCTGTTTTTT.

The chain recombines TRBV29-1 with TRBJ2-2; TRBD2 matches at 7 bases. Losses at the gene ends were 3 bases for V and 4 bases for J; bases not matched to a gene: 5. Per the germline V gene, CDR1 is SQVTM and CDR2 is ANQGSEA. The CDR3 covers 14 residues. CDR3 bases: TGCAGCGTTGAGACTAGCAGCGCCACCGGGGAGCTGTTTTTT. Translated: CSVETSSATGELFF.

The CDR3 loop is CASSLGSGTNQPQHF. CDR3 in DNA: TGTGCCAGCAGTTTAGGGAGCGGAACAAATCAGCCCCAGCATTTT. The rearrangement uses TRBV27 and TRBJ1-5; D gene uncertain. This CDR3 region has 15 residues. V was clipped by 2 bases and J by 4 bases, with 12 bases between them. The germline gives CDR1 MNHEY, CDR2 SMNVEV (reference sequence).

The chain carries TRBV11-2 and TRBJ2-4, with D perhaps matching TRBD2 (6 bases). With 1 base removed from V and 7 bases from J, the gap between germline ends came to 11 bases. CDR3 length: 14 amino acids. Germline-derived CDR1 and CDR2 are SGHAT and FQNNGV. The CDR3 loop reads CASSLVPEGNIQYF. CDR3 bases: TGTGCCAGCAGCTTAGTGCCGGAGGGTAACATTCAGTACTTC.

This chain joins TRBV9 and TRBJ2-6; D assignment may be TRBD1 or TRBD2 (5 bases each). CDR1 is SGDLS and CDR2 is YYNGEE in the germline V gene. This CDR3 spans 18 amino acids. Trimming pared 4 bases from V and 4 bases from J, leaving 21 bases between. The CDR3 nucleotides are TGTGCCAGCAGCTCTACTAGGGGACCCTATGTCGGGGCCAACGTCCTGACTTTC. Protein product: CASSSTRGPYVGANVLTF.

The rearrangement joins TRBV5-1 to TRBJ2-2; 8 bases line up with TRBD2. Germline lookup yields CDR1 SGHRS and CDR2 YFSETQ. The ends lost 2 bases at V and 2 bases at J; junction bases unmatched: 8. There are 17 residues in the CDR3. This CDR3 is CASSFFREGPNTGELFF. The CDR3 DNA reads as TGCGCCAGCAGCTTCTTCCGGGAGGGCCCCAACACCGGGGAGCTGTTTTTT.

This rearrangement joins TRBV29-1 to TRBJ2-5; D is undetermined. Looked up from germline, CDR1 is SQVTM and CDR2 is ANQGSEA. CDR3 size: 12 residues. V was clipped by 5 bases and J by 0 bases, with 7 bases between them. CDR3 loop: CSVQLHQETQYF. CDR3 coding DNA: TGCAGCGTTCAGTTGCACCAAGAGACCCAGTACTTC.

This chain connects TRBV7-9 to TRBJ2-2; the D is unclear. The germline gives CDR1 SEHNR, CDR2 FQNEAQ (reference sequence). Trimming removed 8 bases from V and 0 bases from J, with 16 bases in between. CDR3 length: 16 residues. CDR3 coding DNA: TGTGCCAGCGAAATACCCTCGGCGCCGAACACCGGGGAGCTGTTTTTT. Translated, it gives CASEIPSAPNTGELFF.

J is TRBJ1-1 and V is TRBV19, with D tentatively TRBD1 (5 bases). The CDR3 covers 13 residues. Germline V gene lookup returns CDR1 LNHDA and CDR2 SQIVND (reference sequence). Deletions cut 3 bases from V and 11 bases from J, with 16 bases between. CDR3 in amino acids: CASSIGGLEGAFF. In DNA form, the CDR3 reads TGTGCCAGTAGTATCGGAGGTCTGGAGGGGGCTTTCTTT.

CDR3 bases: TGTGCCAGCAGCTTAGACGGGACACTTAATCAGCCCCAGCATTTT. It yields the protein CASSLDGTLNQPQHF. The gene calls are TRBV7-9 and TRBJ1-5, with D maybe TRBD1 (6 bases). V was clipped by 1 base and J by 4 bases, with 11 bases between them. The CDR3 has 15 residues. Germline values: CDR1 SEHNR, CDR2 FQNEAQ (reference sequence).

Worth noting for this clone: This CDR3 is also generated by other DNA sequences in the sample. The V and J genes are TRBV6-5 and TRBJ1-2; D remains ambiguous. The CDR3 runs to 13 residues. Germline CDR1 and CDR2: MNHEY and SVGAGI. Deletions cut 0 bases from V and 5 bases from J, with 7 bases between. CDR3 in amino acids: CASSYSRAYGYTF. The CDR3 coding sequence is TGTGCCAGCAGTTACTCGAGGGCATATGGCTACACCTTC.

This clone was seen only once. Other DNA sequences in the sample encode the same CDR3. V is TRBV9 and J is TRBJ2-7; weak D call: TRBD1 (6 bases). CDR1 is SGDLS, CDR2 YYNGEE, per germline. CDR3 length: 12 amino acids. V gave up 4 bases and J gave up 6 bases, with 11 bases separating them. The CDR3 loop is CASSPRRGEQYF. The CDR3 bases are TGTGCCAGCAGCCCCCGCAGGGGCGAGCAGTACTTC.

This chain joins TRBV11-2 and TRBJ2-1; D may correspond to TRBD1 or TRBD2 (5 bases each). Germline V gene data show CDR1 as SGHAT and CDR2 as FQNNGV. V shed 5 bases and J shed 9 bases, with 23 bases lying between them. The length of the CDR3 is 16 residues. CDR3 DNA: TGTGCCAGCAGCGCCGTACATGGGGGTTACAATGGTGAGCAGTTCTTC. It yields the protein CASSAVHGGYNGEQFF.

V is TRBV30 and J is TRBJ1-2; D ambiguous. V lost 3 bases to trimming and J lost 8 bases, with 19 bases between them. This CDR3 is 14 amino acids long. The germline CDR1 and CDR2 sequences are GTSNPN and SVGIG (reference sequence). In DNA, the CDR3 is TGTGCCTGGAGGACCCAGCAGGCTTGGACCGGCTACACCTTC. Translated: CAWRTQQAWTGYTF.

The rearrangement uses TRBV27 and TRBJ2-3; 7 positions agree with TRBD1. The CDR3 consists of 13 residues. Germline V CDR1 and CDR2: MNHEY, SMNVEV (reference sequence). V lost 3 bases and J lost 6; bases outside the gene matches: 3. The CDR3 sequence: CASSFDRVDTQYF. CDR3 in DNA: TGTGCCAGCAGTTTCGACAGGGTGGATACGCAGTATTTT.

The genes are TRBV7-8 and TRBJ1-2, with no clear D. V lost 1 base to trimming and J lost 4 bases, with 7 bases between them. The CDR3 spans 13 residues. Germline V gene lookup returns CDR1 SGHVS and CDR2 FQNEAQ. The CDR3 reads CASSLGSGYGYTF. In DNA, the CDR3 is TGTGCCAGCAGCTTAGGGAGTGGCTATGGCTACACCTTC.

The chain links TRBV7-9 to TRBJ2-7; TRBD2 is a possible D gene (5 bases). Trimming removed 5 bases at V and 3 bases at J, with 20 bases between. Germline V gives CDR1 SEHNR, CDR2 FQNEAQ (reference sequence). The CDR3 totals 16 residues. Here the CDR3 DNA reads TGTGCCAGCAGCGAAGACCGGGAAGGTGGGTTCTACGAGCAGTACTTC. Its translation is CASSEDREGGFYEQYF.

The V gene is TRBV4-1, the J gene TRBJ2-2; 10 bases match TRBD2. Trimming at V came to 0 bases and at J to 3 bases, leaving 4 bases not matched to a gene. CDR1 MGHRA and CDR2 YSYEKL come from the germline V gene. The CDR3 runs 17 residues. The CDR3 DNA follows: TGCGCCAGCAGCCAAGAAGGGCTAGCGGGAGACACCGGGGAGCTGTTTTTT. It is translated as CASSQEGLAGDTGELFF.